A single sample gave rise to the 11 T cell receptor beta chains below, sequenced in a study of OX40 agonist ivuxolimab in advanced cancers. The assay was immunoSEQ multiplex PCR, and TCRdb's table has in-frame clones only and misses some. The sample holds approximately 80,000 clones, about 90% seen once. The sequencing used CD4+ or CD8+ T cells sorted from blood, collected in a trial of the OX40 agonist ivuxolimab. The receptors stem from an adult with an advanced solid tumor such as melanoma, head and neck, liver or kidney cancer.

The chain is built from TRBV4-1 and TRBJ1-2; 9 nucleotides match TRBD1. CDR1 and CDR2 from the germline V gene are MGHRA and YSYEKL. Losses at the gene ends were 1 base for V and 5 bases for J; bases not matched to a gene: 11. This CDR3 is built from 17 residues. The CDR3 bases are TGCGCCAGCAGCCAAGGGACCGGGACAGGGACAAATTATGGCTACACCTTC. It yields the protein CASSQGTGTGTNYGYTF.

The chain links TRBV14 to TRBJ2-1; 7 bases are shared with TRBD1. The CDR3 runs to 13 residues. The germline gives CDR1 SGHDN, CDR2 FVKESK. V gave up 2 bases and J gave up 15 bases; unmatched junction bases: 10. The CDR3 sequence is CASSQIGQDPRFF. CDR3 sequence (DNA): TGTGCCAGCAGCCAAATTGGACAGGACCCACGGTTCTTC.

The genes are TRBV4-3 and TRBJ1-2, with 7 positions matching TRBD1. From germline, CDR1 is LGHNA and CDR2 YSLEER. This CDR3 spans 17 amino acids. V was pared by 3 bases and J by 5 bases, with 15 bases of the junction left unmatched. The CDR3: CASSQEQGLDTTYGYTF. As DNA, the CDR3 is TGCGCCAGCAGCCAGGAACAGGGGTTGGACACCACTTATGGCTACACCTTC.

The chain is built from TRBV28 and TRBJ2-3; the D is unclear. The CDR3 has 13 amino acids. Germline lookup yields CDR1 MDHEN and CDR2 SYDVKM. Trimming left V 5 bases short and J 6 bases short, with 12 bases between. The CDR3 here is CASSPVLQDTQYF. CDR3 sequence (DNA): TGTGCCAGCAGTCCCGTACTCCAGGATACGCAGTATTTT.

The J gene is TRBJ1-6, the V gene TRBV19; 7 positions agree with TRBD1. Germline trimming cut 5 bases from V and 3 bases from J; bases unmatched to any gene: 4. Germline V CDR1 and CDR2: LNHDA, SQIVND (reference sequence). The CDR3 covers 15 residues. CDR3 amino acids: CASSDREGYNSPLHF. For the CDR3, the DNA is TGTGCCAGTAGTGACAGGGAGGGCTATAATTCACCCCTCCACTTT.

The chain is built from TRBV11-3 and TRBJ2-5, with 7 bases lining up with TRBD1. The J call may be faulty, since TRBJ2-7 better matches the DNA end. This CDR3 is built from 15 residues. The germline V gene has CDR1 SGHNT and CDR2 YENEEA. As DNA, the CDR3 is TGTGCCAGCAGCCCCAGGACAGGAATTCGCTACGAGCAGTACTTC. This sequence encodes CASSPRTGIRYEQYF.

The chain carries TRBV10-3 and TRBJ2-1; 8 positions agree with TRBD2. With 0 bases clipped from V and 8 bases from J, the junction kept 12 bases outside the gene matches. Per the germline V gene, CDR1 is ENHRY and CDR2 is SYGVKD. The CDR3 has 17 residues. The chain's CDR3 is CAISESSGGQFDDEQFF. The CDR3 DNA reads TGTGCCATCAGTGAGTCGTCGGGGGGGCAATTCGATGATGAGCAGTTCTTC.

This clone was counted a few times. The chain carries TRBV6-1 and TRBJ1-2, with D perhaps TRBD1 (6 bases). The CDR3 totals 13 residues. The V and J ends lost 4 bases and 2 bases respectively, with 8 bases between them. Germline V CDR1 and CDR2: MNHNS, SASEGT. The CDR3 loop reads CASSGTVNYGYTF. DNA for the CDR3: TGTGCCAGCAGTGGGACAGTAAACTATGGCTACACCTTC.

This sequence joins TRBV10-3 and TRBJ2-3; tentatively, D is TRBD1 (5 bases). The ends were cut back, 8 bases at V and 1 base at J, with 7 bases in the middle. This CDR3 contains 12 residues. Per germline, CDR1 ENHRY and CDR2 SYGVKD. DNA for the CDR3: TGTGCCATCGGGGCTCGCACAGATACGCAGTATTTT. This codes for CAIGARTDTQYF.

The rearrangement uses TRBV28 and TRBJ1-1; D perhaps matches TRBD1 (6 bases). Deletions cut 2 bases from V and 0 bases from J, with 7 bases between. CDR1 MDHEN and CDR2 SYDVKM come from the germline V gene. The CDR3 extends over 14 amino acids. The CDR3 here is CASSLQGMNTEAFF. DNA for the CDR3: TGTGCCAGCAGTTTACAGGGGATGAACACTGAAGCTTTCTTT.

This clone is a singleton in its sample. This same CDR3 is encoded by further DNA sequences in the sample. The chain has TRBV4-1 and TRBJ1-5, with a tentative D call TRBD1 (5 bases). Per the germline V gene, CDR1 is MGHRA and CDR2 is YSYEKL. The ends were cut back, 3 bases at V and 2 bases at J, with 14 bases in the middle. The CDR3 sequence is 16 residues long. Here the CDR3 DNA reads TGCGCCAGCAGCCATTCGGGGCTAGCTGGCAATCAGCCCCAGCATTTT. It codes for CASSHSGLAGNQPQHF.